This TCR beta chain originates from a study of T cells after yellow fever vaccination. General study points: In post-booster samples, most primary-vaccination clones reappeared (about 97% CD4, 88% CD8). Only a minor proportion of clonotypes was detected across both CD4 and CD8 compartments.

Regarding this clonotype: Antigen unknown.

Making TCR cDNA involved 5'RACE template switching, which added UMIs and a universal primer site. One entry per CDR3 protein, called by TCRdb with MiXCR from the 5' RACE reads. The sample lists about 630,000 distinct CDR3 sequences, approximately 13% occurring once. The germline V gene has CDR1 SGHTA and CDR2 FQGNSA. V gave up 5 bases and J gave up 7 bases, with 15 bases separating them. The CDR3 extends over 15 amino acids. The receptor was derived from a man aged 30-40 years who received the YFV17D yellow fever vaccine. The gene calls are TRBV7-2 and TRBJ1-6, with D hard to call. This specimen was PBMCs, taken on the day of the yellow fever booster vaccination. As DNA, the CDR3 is TGTGCCAGCAGCCCTCAGGCAGGACCGAATTCACCCCTCCACTTT. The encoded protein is CASSPQAGPNSPLHF.